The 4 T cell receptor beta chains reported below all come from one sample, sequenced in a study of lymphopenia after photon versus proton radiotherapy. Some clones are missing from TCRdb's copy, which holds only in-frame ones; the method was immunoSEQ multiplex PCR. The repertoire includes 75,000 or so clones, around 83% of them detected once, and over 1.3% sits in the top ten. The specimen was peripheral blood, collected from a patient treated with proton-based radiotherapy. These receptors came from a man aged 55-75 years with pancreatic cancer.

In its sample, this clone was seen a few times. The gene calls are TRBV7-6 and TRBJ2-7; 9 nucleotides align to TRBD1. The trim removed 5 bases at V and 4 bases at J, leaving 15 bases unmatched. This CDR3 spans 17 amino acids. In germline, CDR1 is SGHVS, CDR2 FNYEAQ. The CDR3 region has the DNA TGTGCCAGCAGCCTTGAATCGTCCGGGACAGGGATATACGAGCAGTACTTC. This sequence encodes CASSLESSGTGIYEQYF.

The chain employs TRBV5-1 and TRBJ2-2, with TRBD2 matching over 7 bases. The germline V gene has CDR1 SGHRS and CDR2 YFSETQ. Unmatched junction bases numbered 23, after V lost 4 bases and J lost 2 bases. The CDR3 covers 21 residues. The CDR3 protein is CASSSNRDYQNLTQNTGELFF. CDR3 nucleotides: TGCGCCAGCAGCAGTAACCGGGACTACCAAAACTTAACCCAAAACACCGGGGAGCTGTTTTTT.

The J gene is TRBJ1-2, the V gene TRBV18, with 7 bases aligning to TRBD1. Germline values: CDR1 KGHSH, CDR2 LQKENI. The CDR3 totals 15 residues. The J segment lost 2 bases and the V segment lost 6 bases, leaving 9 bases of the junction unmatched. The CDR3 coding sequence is TGTGCCAGCTCCCAGAGAGGACAGGACAACTATGGCTACACCTTC. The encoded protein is CASSQRGQDNYGYTF.

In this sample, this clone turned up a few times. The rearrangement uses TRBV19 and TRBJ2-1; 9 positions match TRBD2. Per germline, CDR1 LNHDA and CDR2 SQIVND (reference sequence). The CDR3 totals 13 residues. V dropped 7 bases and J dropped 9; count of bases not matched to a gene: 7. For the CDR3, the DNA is TGTGCCAGTAAGGGGACTAGCCTTCCTGAGCAGTTCTTC. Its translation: CASKGTSLPEQFF. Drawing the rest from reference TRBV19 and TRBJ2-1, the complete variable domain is DGGITQSPKYLFRKEGQNVTLSCEQNLNHDAMYWYRQDPGQGLRLIYYSQIVNDFQKGDIAEGYSVSREKKESFPLTVTSAQKNPTAFYLCASKGTSLPEQFFGPGTRLTVL.